A single sample gave rise to the 3 T cell receptor beta chains below, sequenced in a study of T cells in tuberculosis. Generated by immunoSEQ multiplex PCR, the TCRdb table keeps only in-frame clones and is missing some. The sample lists 25,000 to 35,000 clones, just over 90% seen once, with 6.8% in the top ten. The time point is: new active TB diagnosis, blood taken before or within 7 days of starting treatment. This specimen was PBMCs, taken at tuberculosis diagnosis. The source of these receptors is an adult with tuberculosis.

The chain combines TRBV15 with TRBJ1-5; 7 positions match TRBD1. The CDR3 has 16 amino acids. The germline V gene has CDR1 LNHNV and CDR2 YYDKDF (reference sequence). With 0 bases clipped from V and 5 bases from J, the junction kept 7 bases outside the gene matches. CDR3 loop: CATSRDGGQIDQPQHF. The CDR3 DNA sequence: TGTGCCACCAGCAGAGATGGGGGACAGATAGATCAGCCCCAGCATTTT.

The chain joins TRBV4-3 to TRBJ2-1, with D possibly TRBD2 on 5 matching bases. CDR3 size: 15 residues. The V gene lost 0 bases and the J gene lost 7 bases, with 13 bases spanning the gap. Germline CDR1 is LGHNA and CDR2 is YSLEER. Here the CDR3 reads CASSQDSVGLNEQFF. DNA for the CDR3: TGCGCCAGCAGCCAAGATAGCGTCGGCTTAAATGAGCAGTTCTTC.

The chain combines TRBV5-1 with TRBJ1-1, with TRBD1 matching 7 bases. Germline CDR1 and CDR2: SGHRS and YFSETQ. J lost 0 bases, V lost 2 bases, and 1 base had no gene match. The CDR3 runs 14 residues. CDR3 sequence reads: CASSLQGMNTEAFF. The DNA of the CDR3 is TGCGCCAGCAGCTTACAGGGGATGAACACTGAAGCTTTCTTT. Combining the CDR3 with reference TRBV5-1 and TRBJ1-1 gives the whole variable domain KAGVTQTPRYLIKTRGQQVTLSCSPISGHRSVSWYQQTPGQGLQFLFEYFSETQRNKGNFPGRFSGRQFSNSRSEMNVSTLELGDSALYLCASSLQGMNTEAFFGQGTRLTVV.